The 28 T cell receptor beta chains below all came from one sample that was sequenced in a study of neurological immune-mediated disorders. TCRdb re-called the 5' RACE reads with MiXCR, one entry per CDR3 protein. The data show tens of thousands of distinct CDR3 sequences, with roughly a sixth seen just once and roughly 15% held by the top ten. Sequences were obtained from PBMCs. These receptors were taken from a woman aged 40 to 50 in good health.

The sample holds many counts of this clonotype. The J gene is TRBJ2-3, the V gene TRBV12-3 or TRBV12-4; either TRBD1 or TRBD2 may supply D (5 bases each). The CDR3 extends over 15 amino acids. Between the trimmed V and J ends, which lost 3 bases and 6 bases, there was a span of 16 bases. This CDR3 is CASSLGPGAYDTQYF. For the CDR3, the DNA is TGTGCCAGCAGTTTGGGCCCCGGGGCCTACGATACGCAGTATTTT.

V usage is TRBV19 and J usage is TRBJ2-7; D not resolved. This CDR3 has 13 residues. V was trimmed by 0 bases and J by 2 bases, leaving 5 bases between them. Looked up from germline, CDR1 is LNHDA and CDR2 is SQIVND (reference sequence). CDR3 protein: CASSIDRTYEQYF. For the CDR3, the DNA is TGTGCCAGTAGTATAGATCGAACCTACGAGCAGTACTTC.

This clonotype was found many times. The V call is TRBV12-3 or TRBV12-4, the J call TRBJ2-5, with 8 bases identical to TRBD1. CDR3 length equals 14 residues. V lost 3 bases, J lost 3 bases, and 3 bases stayed unmatched. The DNA of the CDR3 is TGTGCCAGCAGTTTTTCAGGGGGCGAAGAGACCCAGTACTTC. This gives the protein CASSFSGGEETQYF.

The table lists this clonotype with many counts. The V gene is TRBV12-3 or TRBV12-4, the J gene TRBJ1-3; D is uncertain. With 9 bases removed from V and 1 base from J, the gap between germline ends came to 7 bases. The CDR3 runs 12 residues. The CDR3: CASRRSGNTIYF. CDR3 sequence (DNA): TGTGCCAGTCGGAGATCTGGAAACACCATATATTTT.

Comments on this clonotype: This may be a read error, as it is one base from a much larger clone. The V and J genes are TRBV27 and TRBJ2-7, with a possible D match to TRBD1 (6 bases). V lost 6 bases, J lost 7 bases, and 19 bases lay in between. Germline V gene lookup returns CDR1 MNHEY and CDR2 SMNVEV (reference sequence). This CDR3 has 14 residues. The CDR3 sequence: CASRKSSQGKEQYF. The CDR3 region has the DNA TGTGCCAGCAGAAAATCATCACAGGGAAAAGAGCAGTACTTC.

Ten or more counts support this clonotype. The chain carries TRBV5-1 and TRBJ1-1, with unresolved D. The CDR3 spans 15 residues. Between the trimmed V and J ends, which lost 0 bases and 7 bases, there was a span of 16 bases. From germline, CDR1 is SGHRS and CDR2 YFSETQ. CDR3 sequence: CASSLEWSSGGEAFF. CDR3 coding DNA: TGCGCCAGCAGCTTGGAATGGAGTTCCGGCGGTGAAGCTTTCTTT. Variable domain in full (rest from reference TRBV5-1 and TRBJ1-1): KAGVTQTPRYLIKTRGQQVTLSCSPISGHRSVSWYQQTPGQGLQFLFEYFSETQRNKGNFPGRFSGRQFSNSRSEMNVSTLELGDSALYLCASSLEWSSGGEAFFGQGTRLTVV.

The chain joins TRBV5-1 to TRBJ2-5, with D perhaps matching TRBD1 (6 bases). The CDR3 extends over 15 amino acids. The germline V and J ends were trimmed by 0 bases and 4 bases, with 13 bases remaining between them. Germline CDR1 SGHRS, CDR2 YFSETQ. CDR3 sequence reads: CASSLEGGVRETQYF. The CDR3 DNA follows: TGCGCCAGCAGCTTGGAAGGGGGAGTACGAGAGACCCAGTACTTC.

J is TRBJ2-3 and V is TRBV5-1; a possible D gene is TRBD1 (5 bases). Germline CDR1 SGHRS, CDR2 YFSETQ. V was cut by 1 base and J by 5 bases, with 20 bases left in between. The CDR3 length is 17 residues. CDR3 coding DNA: TGCGCCAGCAGCTTGACCGTCGTTACAGGAGAGAGAGATACGCAGTATTTT. Translating gives CASSLTVVTGERDTQYF.

This chain connects TRBV20-1 to TRBJ1-1; D remains ambiguous. V was trimmed by 5 bases and J by 0 bases, leaving 4 bases between them. CDR1 and CDR2 (germline): DFQATT, SNEGSKA (reference sequence). The CDR3 has 11 residues. CDR3 protein: CSAWMNTEAFF. CDR3 nucleotide sequence: TGCAGTGCTTGGATGAACACTGAAGCTTTCTTT.

This clonotype was seen at least ten times. The chain links TRBV5-6 to TRBJ2-7; the match to TRBD1 covers 7 bases. In germline, CDR1 is SGHDT, CDR2 YYEEEE. The CDR3 extends over 15 amino acids. V was clipped by 2 bases and J by 2 bases; unmatched bases: 7. The CDR3 here is CASSLLRTGAYEQYV. Written as DNA, the CDR3 is TGTGCCAGCAGCTTACTAAGGACAGGAGCCTACGAGCAGTACGTC.

The chain employs TRBV5-1 and TRBJ2-4, with 8 bases identical to TRBD2. Germline V gene sequence: CDR1 SGHRS, CDR2 YFSETQ. This CDR3 is built from 16 residues. V shed 0 bases and J 5 bases; nucleotides not matched to a gene: 7. Written as DNA, the CDR3 is TGCGCCAGCAGCTTGGGAGGTACGGGGGGGGAAAACATTCAGTACTTC. Translated, it gives CASSLGGTGGENIQYF.

This clonotype was picked up many times. This chain links TRBV12-3 or TRBV12-4 with TRBJ2-3, with 7 nucleotides matching TRBD2. V trimming: 5 bases; J trimming: 8 bases; junction bases outside the gene matches: 4. The CDR3 sequence is 12 residues long. CDR3 sequence: CASSPSGGTQYF. The CDR3 region has the DNA TGTGCCAGCAGTCCCTCGGGGGGTACGCAGTATTTT.

The genes are TRBV3-1 and TRBJ2-7; D may be TRBD1 or TRBD2 (5 bases each). Between the trimmed V and J ends, which lost 0 bases and 4 bases, there was a span of 16 bases. Per the germline V gene, CDR1 is LGHDT and CDR2 is YNNKEL (reference sequence). CDR3 length: 16 residues. DNA of the CDR3: TGTGCCAGCAGCCAAGATGAGAGGGGAACTAATTACGAGCAGTACTTC. Protein: CASSQDERGTNYEQYF.

The gene calls are TRBV19 and TRBJ2-5; D gene unclear. CDR1 is LNHDA and CDR2 is SQIVND in the germline V gene (reference sequence). The CDR3 loop spans 15 amino acids. The V gene lost 1 base and the J gene lost 4 bases, with 13 bases spanning the gap. CDR3 in amino acids: CASSIGGAGRETQYF. CDR3 sequence (DNA): TGTGCCAGTAGTATAGGCGGTGCTGGCAGAGAGACCCAGTACTTC.

V and J are TRBV7-2 and TRBJ2-3, with D possibly called TRBD1 or TRBD2 (6 bases each). The CDR3 length is 15 residues. The V end was cut by 9 bases, the J end by 5 bases, with 21 bases between. Germline lookup yields CDR1 SGHTA and CDR2 FQGNSA. DNA for the CDR3: TGTGCCAGTAGGGCGGGGCCAGGGGTGAGAGATACGCAGTATTTT. Translated, it gives CASRAGPGVRDTQYF. Filled out from reference TRBV7-2 and TRBJ2-3, the complete variable domain reads GAGVSQSPSNKVTEKGKDVELRCDPISGHTALYWYRQSLGQGLEFLIYFQGNSAPDKSGLPSDRFSAERTGGSVSTLTIQRTQQEDSAVYLCASRAGPGVRDTQYFGPGTRLTVL.

This clonotype was seen many times. This chain links TRBV6-5 with TRBJ2-5; 7 nucleotides match TRBD1. This CDR3 is 14 amino acids long. Germline V lookup: CDR1 MNHEY, CDR2 SVGAGI. J lost 1 base, V lost 2 bases, and 1 base had no gene match. The CDR3 bases are TGTGCCAGCAGTTACAGGGACAGCCAAGAGACCCAGTACTTC. It translates to CASSYRDSQETQYF.

This clonotype was counted ten times or more. The chain has TRBV4-1 and TRBJ2-7; D may be TRBD2 (5 bases). V was shortened by 0 bases and J by 5 bases, with 14 bases between the two germline ends. Per germline, CDR1 MGHRA and CDR2 YSYEKL. CDR3 length: 15 residues. CDR3 DNA sequence: TGCGCCAGCAGCCAAGAGGGAGAGGGTCGACACGAGCAGTACTTC. Translation: CASSQEGEGRHEQYF.

This clonotype was detected many times. The V call is TRBV2, the J call TRBJ2-2; maybe TRBD2 (6 bases). CDR1 is SNHLY, CDR2 FYNNEI, per germline. The CDR3 has 13 residues. V shed 7 bases and J shed 4 bases, with 10 bases lying between them. CDR3 sequence (DNA): TGTGCCAGCAATATCGGGGGCACCGGGGAGCTGTTTTTT. Its translation is CASNIGGTGELFF.

Ten or more counts support this clonotype. V usage is TRBV20-1 and J usage is TRBJ2-1; 10 positions agree with TRBD2. The CDR3 totals 15 residues. Trimming at V came to 5 bases and at J to 5 bases, leaving 9 bases not matched to a gene. The germline gives CDR1 DFQATT, CDR2 SNEGSKA (reference sequence). DNA for the CDR3: TGCAGTGCTCCCGCCGGAAGCGGGGGGGACAATGAGCAGTTCTTC. It encodes CSAPAGSGGDNEQFF.

This clonotype has a handful of counts. One base away lies a much larger clone, so this may be a sequencing read error. The rearrangement uses TRBV5-1 and TRBJ1-4, with no clear D. This CDR3 is built from 14 residues. CDR1 and CDR2 (germline): SGHRS, YFSETQ. Here the CDR3 reads CASSAAGQEENLFF. The CDR3, as DNA: TGCGCCAGCAGCGCCGCCGGGCAAGAGGAAAACCTGTTTTTT.

Remarks on this clonotype: Since a much larger clone is just one base distant, this may be a read error. The rearrangement joins TRBV20-1 to TRBJ2-7; 10 nucleotides line up with TRBD2. The CDR3 extends over 13 amino acids. Germline V lookup: CDR1 DFQATT, CDR2 SNEGSKA (reference sequence). The CDR3 coding sequence is TGCAGTGGGACTAGCGGTGACTCCCACGAGCAGTACTTC. Protein: CSGTSGDSHEQYF.

The sample holds many counts of this clonotype. The gene calls are TRBV20-1 and TRBJ1-1; no definite D call. Trimming pared 7 bases from V and 2 bases from J, leaving 8 bases between. Germline V CDR1 and CDR2: DFQATT, SNEGSKA (reference sequence). There are 11 residues in the CDR3. Here the CDR3 reads CSVVSNTEAFF. The CDR3 DNA is TGCAGTGTTGTCAGCAACACTGAAGCTTTCTTT.

This clonotype was seen many times. V gene TRBV5-1 combines with J gene TRBJ2-3; the D is unclear. V lost 5 bases, J lost 4 bases, and 23 bases lay in between. The CDR3 loop spans 17 amino acids. Germline lookup yields CDR1 SGHRS and CDR2 YFSETQ. The CDR3 protein is CASSAPPGRSPPDTQYF. The CDR3 DNA follows: TGCGCCAGCAGTGCCCCTCCGGGCCGCAGCCCCCCAGATACGCAGTATTTT.

This clonotype was seen ten or more times. The chain recombines TRBV5-1 with TRBJ2-2; D is uncertain. The CDR3 sequence is 14 residues long. V lost 0 bases to trimming and J lost 4 bases, with 7 bases between them. Germline lookup yields CDR1 SGHRS and CDR2 YFSETQ. The CDR3 loop is CASSLVGGTGELFF. DNA for the CDR3: TGCGCCAGCAGCTTGGTGGGCGGCACCGGGGAGCTGTTTTTT.

This clonotype was counted ten times or more. V gene TRBV7-3 combines with J gene TRBJ2-5, with a tentative D call TRBD2 (6 bases). The CDR3 runs 16 residues. Germline V gene sequence: CDR1 SGHTA, CDR2 FQGTGA. Trimming took off 2 bases at V and 2 bases at J, with 15 bases between the two ends. In nucleotides, the CDR3 is TGTGCCAGCAGCTTATTCGGGACTGCGAAGCAAGAGACCCAGTACTTC. Translating gives CASSLFGTAKQETQYF.

This clonotype appeared many times. The chain employs TRBV20-1 and TRBJ1-5; the D gene is possibly TRBD1 (5 bases). There are 13 residues in the CDR3. Deletions cut 1 base from V and 8 bases from J, with 12 bases between. Per the germline V gene, CDR1 is DFQATT and CDR2 is SNEGSKA (reference sequence). DNA for the CDR3: TGCAGTGCTAGAGGGACCCTCAGGGAGCCCCAGCATTTT. Amino acids: CSARGTLREPQHF.

The gene calls are TRBV6-5 and TRBJ1-2; D not resolved. The CDR3 is 14 amino acids. Germline V lookup: CDR1 MNHEY, CDR2 SVGAGI. The ends were cut back, 3 bases at V and 3 bases at J, with 11 bases in the middle. The CDR3 DNA reads as TGTGCCAGCAGTTATTGCGGCCGAGACTATGGCTACACCTTC. The encoded protein is CASSYCGRDYGYTF.

This clonotype has a count of ten or more. The rearrangement links TRBV2 to TRBJ2-7; TRBD1 matches 7 bases. The CDR3 is made up of 16 amino acids. Losses at the gene ends were 3 bases for V and 2 bases for J; bases not matched to a gene: 10. Germline CDR1 reads SNHLY; CDR2 reads FYNNEI. The CDR3 nucleotides are TGTGCCAGCAGTGAGGAGGTCACAGGGGATCCCTACGAGCAGTACGTC. Its protein product is CASSEEVTGDPYEQYV.